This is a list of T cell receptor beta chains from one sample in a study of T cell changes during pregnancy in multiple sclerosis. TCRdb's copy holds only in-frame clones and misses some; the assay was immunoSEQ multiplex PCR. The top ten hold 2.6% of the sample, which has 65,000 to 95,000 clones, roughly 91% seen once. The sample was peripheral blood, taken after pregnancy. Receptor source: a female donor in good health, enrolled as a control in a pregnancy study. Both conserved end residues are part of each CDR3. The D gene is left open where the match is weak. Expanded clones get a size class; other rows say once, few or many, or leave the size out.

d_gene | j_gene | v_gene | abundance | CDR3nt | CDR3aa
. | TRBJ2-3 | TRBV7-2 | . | TGTGCCAGCAGCTCCCAAAACCACAGGGTAATGACAGATACGCAGTATTTT | CASSSQNHRVMTDTQYF
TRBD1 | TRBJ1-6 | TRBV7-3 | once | TGTGCCAGCAGCTTCACCGGGACAGGGGAGTCACCCCTCCACTTT | CASSFTGTGESPLHF
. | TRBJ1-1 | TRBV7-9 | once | TGTGCCAGCAGCTTAACAGGGTCTGAAGCTTTCTTT | CASSLTGSEAFF
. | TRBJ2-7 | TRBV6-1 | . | TGTGCCAGCAGTGAGGGTCCCCGGGAGAAGGGGCCCTACGAGCAGTACTTC | CASSEGPREKGPYEQYF
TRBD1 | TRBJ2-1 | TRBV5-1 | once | TGCGCCAGCAGCTCGACAGGGAAAGACAATGAGCAGTTCTTC | CASSSTGKDNEQFF
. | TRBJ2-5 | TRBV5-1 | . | TGCGCCAGCAGCTTGGAGAGGGCGGAGACCCAGTACTTC | CASSLERAETQYF
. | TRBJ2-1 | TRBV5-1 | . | TGCGCCAGCAGGCAGGGCGACAATGAGCAGTTCTTC | CASRQGDNEQFF
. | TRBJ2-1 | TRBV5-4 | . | TGTGCCAGCAGCAGGAGAGGGGGGGCAACCTACAATGAGCAGTTCTTC | CASSRRGGATYNEQFF
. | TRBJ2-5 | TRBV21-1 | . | TGTGCCAGCAGCAAAGAGTCAGGGGATGAGACCCAGTACTTC | CASSKESGDETQYF
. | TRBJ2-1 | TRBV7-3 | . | TGTGCCAGCAGCCTCTACAGGTCTGAGAATGAGCAGTTCTTC | CASSLYRSENEQFF
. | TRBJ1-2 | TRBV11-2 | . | TGTGCCAGCAGCCCCGGGACTGGCGGCTACACCTTC | CASSPGTGGYTF
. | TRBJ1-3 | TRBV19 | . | TGTGCCAGTAGTCAGAACTCTGGAAACACCATATATTTT | CASSQNSGNTIYF
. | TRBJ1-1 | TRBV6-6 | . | TGTGCCAGCAGCCCCCCGGGGGGGATCTTCTACACTGAAGCTTTCTTT | CASSPPGGIFYTEAFF
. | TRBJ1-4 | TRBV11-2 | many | TGTGCCAGCAGTACCGCCACTTATGAAAAACTGTTTTTT | CASSTATYEKLFF
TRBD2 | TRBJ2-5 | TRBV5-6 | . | TGTGCCAGCCTCAAGTCTCTAGCGGGGGAGGAGACCCAGTACTTC | CASLKSLAGEETQYF
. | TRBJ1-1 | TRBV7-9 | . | TGTGCCAGCAGCACCACAGGGATCACTGAAGCTTTCTTT | CASSTTGITEAFF
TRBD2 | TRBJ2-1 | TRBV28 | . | TGTGCCAGCACCCTTCGGGGGGAGGCAAACAATGAGCAGTTCTTC | CASTLRGEANNEQFF
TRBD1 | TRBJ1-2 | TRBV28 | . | TGTGCCAGCAGTCCCGACCCTCGGACAGGGGCCTATGGCTACACCTTC | CASSPDPRTGAYGYTF
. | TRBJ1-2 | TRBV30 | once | TGTGCCTGGAGTGATACAGGGACCAACTATGGCTACACCTTC | CAWSDTGTNYGYTF
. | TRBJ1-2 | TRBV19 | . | TGTGCCAGTAGTATAGCTGACAGCAGTCGCCTTGTTGGAATTGGCTACACCTTC | CASSIADSSRLVGIGYTF
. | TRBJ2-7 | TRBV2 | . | TGTGCCAGCAGTGTCACCCGGGTAGTCAACGAGCAGTACTTC | CASSVTRVVNEQYF
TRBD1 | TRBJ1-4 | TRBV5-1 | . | TGCGCCAGCAGCTTGGCGTTACAGGGGGAAAAACTGTTTTTT | CASSLALQGEKLFF
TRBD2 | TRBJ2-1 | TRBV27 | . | TGTGCCAGCAGTTTACTCCAGGCCGGGACTAGCGGGAGTAGTGAGCAGTTCTTC | CASSLLQAGTSGSSEQFF
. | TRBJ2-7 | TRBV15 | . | TGTGCCACCAGTACTACCCTCGGGGATGTGAGGTCCTACGAGCAGTACTTC | CATSTTLGDVRSYEQYF
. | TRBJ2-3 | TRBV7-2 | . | TGTGCCAGCAGCTACATGAGCACAGATACGCAGTATTTT | CASSYMSTDTQYF
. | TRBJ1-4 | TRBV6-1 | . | TGTGCCAGCAGTGAAAGAAGGTCGGGGGGTGAAAAACTGTTTTTT | CASSERRSGGEKLFF
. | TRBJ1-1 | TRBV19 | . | TGTGCCAGTAGCCCCTCCGGGACATCAGACGGAGCTTTCTTT | CASSPSGTSDGAFF
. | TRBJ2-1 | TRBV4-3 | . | TGCGCCAGCAGCCAAGATTGGCGGGATGGGAATGAGCAGTTCTTC | CASSQDWRDGNEQFF
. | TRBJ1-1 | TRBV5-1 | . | TGCGCCAGCAGCTTGGCCCGCGGAGGGCGGGACACTGAAGCTTTCTTT | CASSLARGGRDTEAFF
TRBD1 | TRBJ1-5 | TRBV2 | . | TGTGCCAGCAGGGGGGACAGTTATAGCAATCAGCCCCAGCATTTT | CASRGDSYSNQPQHF
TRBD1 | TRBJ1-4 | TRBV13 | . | TGTGCCAGCAGCTCCACCGCCGGGACAGGGGGTGAAAAACTGTTTTTT | CASSSTAGTGGEKLFF
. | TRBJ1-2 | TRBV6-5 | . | TGTGCCAGCAGTTACTCCGGGGTATATGGCTACACCTTC | CASSYSGVYGYTF
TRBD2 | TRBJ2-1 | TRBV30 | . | TGTGCCTGGAGTGCGACTAGCGGGAGCTACAATGAGCAGTTCTTC | CAWSATSGSYNEQFF
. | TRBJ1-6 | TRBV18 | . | TGTGCCAGCTCTATGTCAGATAATTCACCCCTCCACTTT | CASSMSDNSPLHF
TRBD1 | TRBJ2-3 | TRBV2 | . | TGTGCCAGCCGCTCCAGGGGGATGGCAGATACGCAGTATTTT | CASRSRGMADTQYF
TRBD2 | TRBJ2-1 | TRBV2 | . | TGTGCCAGCAGTGTTTGGACTAGCGGGACCAATGAGCAGTTCTTC | CASSVWTSGTNEQFF
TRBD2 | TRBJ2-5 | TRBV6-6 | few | TGTGCCAGCAGTTACCCGGGGGGGTCAGAGACCCAGTACTTC | CASSYPGGSETQYF
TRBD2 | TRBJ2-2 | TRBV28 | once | TGTGCCAGCAATACAGCGGGAGTTCTGGCCGGGGAGCTGTTTTTT | CASNTAGVLAGELFF
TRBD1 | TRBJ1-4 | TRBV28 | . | TGTGCCATAAACTCGGGACAGATGAATGAAAAACTGTTTTTT | CAINSGQMNEKLFF
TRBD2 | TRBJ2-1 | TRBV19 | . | TGTGCCAGTAGTATAGTTCTAGCGGGCTACAATGAGCAGTTCTTC | CASSIVLAGYNEQFF
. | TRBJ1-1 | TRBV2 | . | TGTGCCAGCAGTGGGGAGGCTGAAGCTTTCTTT | CASSGEAEAFF
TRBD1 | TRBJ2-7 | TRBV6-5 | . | TGTGCCAGCAGTTTTACAGGGGCTGTGGTTAGAGAGCAGTACTTC | CASSFTGAVVREQYF
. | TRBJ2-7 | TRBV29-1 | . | TGCAGCGTTGAAGAACTGGCCGGGGGGCTAAACTCCTACGAGCAGTACTTC | CSVEELAGGLNSYEQYF
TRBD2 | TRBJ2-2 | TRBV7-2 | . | TGTGCCAGCAGCTCGCCGGGACTAGCGGGAGGGGGCGACGGGGAGCTGTTTTTT | CASSSPGLAGGGDGELFF